This T cell receptor beta chain emerged from a study of technical replicates of blood from a handful of donors. The protocol was immunoSEQ multiplex PCR, while the TCRdb copy is restricted to in-frame clones and leaves out a portion. The profile shows more than 75,000 clones, 93% of them singletons. The germline CDR1 and CDR2 sequences are SGHAT and FQNNGV. Trimming pared 5 bases from V and 0 bases from J, leaving 14 bases between. The length of the CDR3 is 17 residues. The sample comprised T cells isolated from PBMCs. The sequence came from a human donor in good health. The chain employs TRBV11-2 and TRBJ2-6; TRBD1 is a possible D gene (5 bases). This CDR3 is CASSPTTEYSGANVLTF. The CDR3 DNA sequence: TGTGCCAGCAGCCCTACGACAGAATACTCTGGGGCCAACGTCCTGACTTTC.